Here is one T cell receptor (beta chain) with its context. The data are from a study of patients and donors after allogeneic stem cell transplantation. The CDR3 is 17 residues long. The germline V and J ends were trimmed by 1 base and 5 bases, with 20 bases remaining between them. Per the germline V gene, CDR1 is LGHNA and CDR2 is YSLEER. TCRdb passed the RT-PCR reads through MiXCR, listing each CDR3 protein once. The table has hundreds of thousands of distinct CDR3 sequences, less than 50% seen once. The source is a human donor who was either an allogeneic HSCT recipient or a stem cell or donor lymphocyte infusion donor (not recorded which). It is not recorded whose cells these are; they may come from a transplant donor. The chain links TRBV4-3 to TRBJ2-5; tentative D call: TRBD1 (5 bases). The sequenced sample was blood, either unsorted or a sorted T cell fraction (not recorded which). The CDR3 here is CASSQVRGGGSWETQYF. The CDR3 region has the DNA TGCGCCAGCAGCCAAGTTAGGGGCGGTGGGTCCTGGGAGACCCAGTACTTC.